This TCR beta chain appears in the sequencing data of a study of blood T cell repertoires in COVID-19 (dated by TCRdb to the early 2020s). About the investigation overall: The collaborator samples originated in the United States, Italy and Spain and spanned the acute and convalescent phases of COVID-19. Where available, HLA class I and class II types were taken from metadata supplied by the sample provider and were not determined by assay-based typing. The repertoires were released in a freely available public database intended as a resource for research on the immune response to SARS-CoV-2. Samples came from the ongoing ImmuneRACE study (first 160 participants) plus 1,254 subjects from 6 global collaborators. The material from the prospective study consisted of cDNA or gDNA derived from T cells, B-cell-depleted T cells, or PBMCs. Nearly every sample came with metadata listing a de-identified subject ID, COVID-19 status, age in years and sex. The dataset comprised deeply sampled blood TCRbeta repertoires from subjects exposed to, actively infected with, or recovered from COVID-19. Overall results and qualifications from the work: The amount of clinical and demographic metadata varied by source and participant and was provided uncurated.

A word on this clone: Its antigen specificity is not known. One base away there is no much larger clone; base qualities are not given.

The germline V gene specifies LGHNA as CDR1 and YNFKEQ as CDR2. V and J are truncated by 3 bases and 0 bases respectively, leaving an intervening sequence of 9 bases. From the cysteine up to the phenylalanine, the CDR3 has a length of 16 residues. The CDR3 DNA has 48 bases and is translated from base 1. TCRbeta CDR3 regions were amplified from genomic DNA using the immunoSEQ Assay, a bias-controlled multiplex PCR. Per the authors' processing: The number of nucleated cells in each sample was estimated by amplification of reference gene primers within the assay. To quantify the absolute abundance of each unique TCRbeta CDR3 rearrangement, sequence reads were collapsed and filtered. Productive Simpson clonality was computed per sample as the square root of Simpson's diversity index over productive rearrangements. The table was pulled from immuneACCESS by TCRdb, which kept in-frame rearrangements only. Such tables lose some clones; where checked, under half of the loss comes from unresolved V genes, and the rest has no known cause. V, J and clone size are taken as reported in that table, and D and trimming were inferred from the DNA itself. For this sample there are 13,000 or so clones; around 90% appear just once. Roughly 20% of the sample rests with the top ten.

Collaborating institutions collected whole blood in K2EDTA tubes following their own protocols. For TCRbeta analysis, collaborators shipped samples as frozen whole blood, isolated PBMCs, or DNA extracted from either of those sample types. The source is a human donor with active COVID-19. The donor label of this sample is uncertain. The chain is encoded by TRBV4-2 joined to TRBJ2-6; perhaps TRBD2 is the D gene, with 5 bases matching. Sequencing input: peripheral blood. The CDR3 region has the sequence CASSQVGSSGANVLTF. The bases are TGTGCCAGCAGCCAGGTTGGGAGCTCTGGGGCCAACGTCCTGACTTTC.